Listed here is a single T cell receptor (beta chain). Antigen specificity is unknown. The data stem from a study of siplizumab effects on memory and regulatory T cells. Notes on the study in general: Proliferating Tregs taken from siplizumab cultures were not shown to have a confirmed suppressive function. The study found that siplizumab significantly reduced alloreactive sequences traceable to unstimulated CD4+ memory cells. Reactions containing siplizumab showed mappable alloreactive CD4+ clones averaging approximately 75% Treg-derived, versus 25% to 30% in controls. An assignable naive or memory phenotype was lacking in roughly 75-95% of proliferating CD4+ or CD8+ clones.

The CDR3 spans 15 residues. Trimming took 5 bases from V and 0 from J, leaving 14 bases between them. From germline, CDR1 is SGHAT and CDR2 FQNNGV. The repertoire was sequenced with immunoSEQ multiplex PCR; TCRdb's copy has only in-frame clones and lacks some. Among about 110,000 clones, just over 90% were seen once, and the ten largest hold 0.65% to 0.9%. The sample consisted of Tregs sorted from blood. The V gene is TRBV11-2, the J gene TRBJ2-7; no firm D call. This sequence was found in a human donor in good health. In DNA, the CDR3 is TGTGCCAGCAGCGTCAGGCCCGAGAGCTCCTACGAGCAGTACTTC. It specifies CASSVRPESSYEQYF.